The source of this TCR beta chain is a study of somatic mutations in cytotoxic T cells in rheumatoid arthritis. Study at large: Right after diagnosis, and before any treatment had started, patient peripheral blood (less than 33 ml EDTA) was drawn. Selected populations of V beta antibody-stained T cells underwent flow sorting at nearly 100% purity; these encompassed V beta1+ cells subjected to TCRB sequencing.

Trimming removed 5 bases at V and 4 bases at J, with 23 bases between. The CDR3 consists of 18 residues. In germline, CDR1 is LGHNA, CDR2 YSLEER. Original processing methods: Matching between patient CD8+ clones larger than 1% and published virus-specific TCRB sequences was rare. Profiled with immunoSEQ multiplex PCR; TCRdb holds only in-frame clones, not every one. V, J and clone size are those of that table, while D and trimming were read from the DNA. The sample carries around 3,200 clones, 70% to 85% recorded once. The chain couples TRBV4-3 to TRBJ1-4; a weak D match, TRBD1 (5 bases). Input material: CD8+ T cells sorted from blood. This receptor was identified in a man between 35 and 55 years old with rheumatoid arthritis. CDR3 coding DNA: TGCGCCAGCAGCTTTGGGATGGGACTCCGTGGCGGTAATGAAAAACTGTTTTTT. This codes for CASSFGMGLRGGNEKLFF.